The present entry profiles one T cell receptor (beta chain) with its context. What antigen it recognizes has not been identified. No much larger clone exists at a distance of one base, and base qualities are not known. Patients with a history of autoimmune disease or receiving systemic immunosuppression were excluded from the trial. Peripheral blood for TCR sequencing was collected from all dose cohorts at baseline, on cycle 4 day 1, and on cycle 7 day 1. Samples were obtained from an open-label, multicenter, first-in-human phase I dose-escalation trial of ivuxolimab. Adults with locally advanced or metastatic head and neck squamous cell, hepatocellular, melanoma or renal cell carcinoma were enrolled in the trial. Before TCR sequencing, CD4+ T cells and CD8+ T cells from peripheral blood were sorted into separate populations. Genomic DNA was extracted from sorted cells for sequencing of the TCRbeta CDR3 region. The immunoSEQ Assay was used for sequencing of TCRbeta CDR3 regions. In TCRdb, the immuneACCESS table is reduced to in-frame sequences with V and J assigned. These tables do not hold every clone; where another copy was compared, an unresolved V gene accounts for under half, and the others remain unexplained. For this sample there are 40,000 to 45,000 clones; more than 75% appear just once. 3% to 4% of the sample goes to the ten largest clones.

The sample is drawn from a study of OX40 agonist ivuxolimab in advanced cancers. For context, the study as a whole: Ivuxolimab, which targeted the costimulatory receptor OX40 (CD134), was an agonistic, fully human IgG2 monoclonal antibody. The paper describes the monotherapy dose-escalation part (N ≈ 52 patients) of the phase I trial of ivuxolimab. Peripheral TCRbeta sequencing was intended to test whether TCR sequence diversity was altered and clonal T-cell expansion was caused by ivuxolimab. Of the roughly 51 patients in dose escalation, 19 had hepatocellular carcinoma, some 15 had melanoma, 9 had renal cell carcinoma and 9 had head and neck cancer. Intravenous ivuxolimab was administered to patients every 2 weeks at six dose levels: 0.01, 0.1, 0.3, 1.5, 3 and 10 mg/kg. A male proportion of almost 85% and a mean age of approximately 62 years, ranging from roughly 23 to 90, were recorded for the dose-escalation cohort. Prior anti-PD-1, anti-PD-L1 or anti-CTLA-4 therapy was permitted, and 30% to 45% of dose-escalation patients had received checkpoint inhibitors. Partial responses occurred in three dose-escalation patients: two with cutaneous melanoma and one with hepatocellular carcinoma. What the study reported, not specific to this receptor: In partial responders in the 0.1-3.0 mg/kg groups, normalized peripheral clonal expansion was found to be among the lowest, especially among CD8+ T cells. The antigen specificity of the peripheral T cells that underwent clonal expansion was not determined. Low levels of normalized T-cell clonal expansion were also seen in some patients who did not respond. After ivuxolimab, expanded clones were on average more numerous among CD8+ T cells than among CD4+ T cells. At doses of 0.1 to 3.0 mg/kg, clonal expansion of both CD4+ and CD8+ T cells in blood was seen between baseline and week 6.

The germline V gene encodes CDR1 GTSNPN and CDR2 SVGIG (reference sequence). The CDR3 runs 13 residues from the cysteine to the phenylalanine. Only the CDR3 region is kept as DNA, spanning 39 bases read in frame from base 1. For this chain, trimming is 5 bases at the V end and 7 bases at the J end, and the number of junction bases without a gene match is 9. Sequencing used CD4+ or CD8+ T cells sorted from blood, obtained in a trial of the OX40 agonist ivuxolimab. This TCR derives from an adult with an advanced solid tumor such as melanoma, head and neck, liver or kidney cancer. The chain links TRBV30 with TRBJ2-3; 7 nucleotides in the junction match TRBD1. CDR3 reads: CAWEEGARNTQYF. The bases read TGTGCCTGGGAAGAGGGGGCGAGGAATACGCAGTATTTT.